Below are 7 T cell receptor beta chains sequenced from a single sample in a study of cytomegalovirus exposure and HLA in healthy donors (dated by TCRdb to about 2017). The receptor library was made with the immunoSEQ multiplex PCR assay. For the multiplex PCR, a mixture combining 60 forward primers for TCR Vbeta segments and 13 reverse primers for TCR Jbeta segments was used. TCRdb retrieved this table from immuneACCESS and kept in-frame rearrangements only. Not all clones are present; in checked studies, unresolved V genes account for under half, and no reason is known for the remainder. The sample table shows more than 95,000 clones, and roughly 80% are seen once. The top ten hold about 9.1% of the sample. The sequencing input was PBMCs. All receptors derive from a woman aged 40 to 55 in good health and CMV-seropositive.

This clone was seen only once. The junction differs from germline at one of its ends, possibly a read error. The rearrangement links TRBV7-9 to TRBJ2-6, with D perhaps matching TRBD1 (7 bases). CDR1 is SEHNR and CDR2 is FQNEAQ in the germline V gene (reference sequence). The CDR3 is 19 residues long. The CDR3 coding sequence is TGTTCCAGCAGCCCCTCTCCCAGGGGGGTTTTTGCTGGGGCCAACGTCCTGACTTTC. Protein product: CSSSPSPRGVFAGANVLTF.

The chain employs TRBV5-1 and TRBJ1-2; D not certain. The length of the CDR3 is 14 residues. The V and J ends lost 0 bases and 12 bases respectively, with 18 bases between them. Germline CDR1 is SGHRS and CDR2 is YFSETQ. The CDR3 DNA reads TGCGCCAGCAGCTTGGGGCCTACAGAGCCTAAAGACACCTTC. It specifies CASSLGPTEPKDTF.

The chain recombines TRBV29-1 with TRBJ1-1; D is perhaps TRBD1 (5 bases). This CDR3 is 15 amino acids long. V was trimmed by 1 base and J by 1 base, leaving 13 bases between them. Germline lookup yields CDR1 SQVTM and CDR2 ANQGSEA. CDR3 protein: CSVEGRDWGNTEAFF. CDR3 sequence (DNA): TGCAGCGTTGAAGGGCGGGACTGGGGGAACACTGAAGCTTTCTTT.

V usage is TRBV28 and J usage is TRBJ2-7; TRBD1 aligns across 9 bases. From germline, CDR1 is MDHEN and CDR2 SYDVKM. The CDR3 totals 14 residues. The ends lost 5 bases at V and 6 bases at J; junction bases unmatched: 8. The CDR3 reads CASSRQGVFSEQYF. CDR3 coding DNA: TGTGCCAGCAGTCGACAGGGGGTGTTTAGCGAGCAGTACTTC.

CDR3: CAIKPGLVADTQYF. CDR3 coding DNA: TGTGCCATCAAACCGGGACTAGTTGCAGATACGCAGTATTTT. The chain uses TRBV10-3 and TRBJ2-3, with 8 bases aligning to TRBD2. With 7 bases clipped from V and 4 bases from J, the junction kept 7 bases outside the gene matches. CDR1 and CDR2 (germline): ENHRY, SYGVKD. This CDR3 spans 14 amino acids.

The J gene is TRBJ1-2, the V gene TRBV4-1, with 7 bases matching TRBD1. Per the germline V gene, CDR1 is MGHRA and CDR2 is YSYEKL. This CDR3 region has 18 residues. The junction had 14 bases not matched to a gene; V was cut back by 1 base and J by 3 bases. The CDR3: CASSQVGGRLRQDYGYTF. The DNA of the CDR3 is TGCGCCAGCAGCCAAGTAGGGGGCAGATTACGACAGGACTATGGCTACACCTTC.

This clone was observed a few times. This chain uses TRBV4-2 with TRBJ2-2, with 8 positions matching TRBD1. In germline, CDR1 is LGHNA, CDR2 YNFKEQ. The CDR3 sequence is 16 residues long. V shed 0 bases, J shed 7 bases, and the junction held 7 bases outside the gene matches. This CDR3 reads CASSQDKDRVGGELFF. For the CDR3, the DNA is TGTGCCAGCAGCCAAGATAAGGACAGGGTGGGCGGGGAGCTGTTTTTT.